This T cell receptor (beta chain) is drawn from a study of blood T cell repertoires in COVID-19. Source study methods: The assay estimated nucleated cells by amplifying reference gene primers. Produced via immunoSEQ multiplex PCR; TCRdb's table is partial and in-frame only. V and J calls and clone size are those listed in that table; D and trimming were worked out from the DNA. The repertoire includes about 110,000 clones, more than 75% of them detected once, and about 3.5% sits in the top ten. This CDR3 has 14 amino acids. V lost 9 bases, J lost 8 bases, and 21 bases lay in between. Germline CDR1 reads KGHDR; CDR2 reads SFDVKD.

The V gene is TRBV24-1, the J gene TRBJ1-1, with D tentatively TRBD1 (5 bases). Sequencing was carried out using peripheral blood. The receptor comes from a woman aged 45 to 65 with acute or convalescent COVID-19. The CDR3 here is CATHGGGLSGEAFF. The DNA of the CDR3 is TGTGCCACCCACGGGGGGGGTTTATCGGGAGAAGCTTTCTTT.